This TCR beta chain was captured in a study of response to subunit inactivated influenza vaccine. TCRdb recomputed calls from the RT-PCR reads with MiXCR, one row per CDR3 protein. The profile shows over 400,000 distinct CDR3 sequences, approximately 11% of them singletons. Study-level results: Each seasonal flu vaccination may recruit only limited new T cells, authors suggested.

The CDR3 covers 16 residues. V lost 1 base, J lost 8 bases, and 9 bases stayed unmatched. CDR1 is LGHNA, CDR2 YNFKEQ, per germline. For this clonotype: No antigen is known for it.

This receptor was taken from a man aged 45 to 65 who received an inactivated influenza vaccine. The sequenced sample was PBMCs from blood, obtained roughly 45 days after vaccination. The J gene is TRBJ2-1, the V gene TRBV4-2; 9 nucleotides match TRBD2. The CDR3 DNA sequence: TGTGCCAGCAGCCAAGCTTGGCGGGAGGGCCGTGATGAGCAGTTCTTC. This translates into CASSQAWREGRDEQFF.